The next 2 T cell receptor beta chains were all read from a single sample in a study of T cell clonality in common variable immunodeficiency. Measured with immunoSEQ multiplex PCR; TCRdb has only the in-frame clones, and not every one. The specimen has approximately 81,000 clones, none found just once. Sequencing was done on a sample of peripheral blood mononuclear cells. The receptors shown here come from a person between 18 and 69 years old in good health.

This clone was picked up a small number of times. With the read ending 3 residues before the CDR3 end, the germline J gene is used to fill in that end. The chain uses TRBV5-1 and TRBJ1-2; D remains unclear. CDR1 SGHRS and CDR2 YFSETQ come from the germline V gene. V shed 0 bases and J shed 4 bases, with 10 bases lying between them. This CDR3 comprises 14 residues. This CDR3 reads CASSLAGEGYGYTF. The sequenced part of the CDR3 DNA is TGCGCCAGCAGCTTGGCCGGCGAGGGCTATGGC.

This clone appeared many times. The read terminates 3 residues before the CDR3 end, so the remaining end is supplied by the germline J gene. The gene calls are TRBV7-3 and TRBJ2-7, with 7 bases lining up with TRBD2. CDR1 is SGHTA, CDR2 FQGTGA, per germline. The CDR3 totals 17 residues. The junction had 10 bases not matched to a gene; V was cut back by 0 bases and J by 2 bases. CDR3 in amino acids: CASSLTAGSTIPYEQYF. Incomplete CDR3 DNA: TGTGCCAGCAGCTTAACAGCGGGATCCACGATTCCCTACGAG.